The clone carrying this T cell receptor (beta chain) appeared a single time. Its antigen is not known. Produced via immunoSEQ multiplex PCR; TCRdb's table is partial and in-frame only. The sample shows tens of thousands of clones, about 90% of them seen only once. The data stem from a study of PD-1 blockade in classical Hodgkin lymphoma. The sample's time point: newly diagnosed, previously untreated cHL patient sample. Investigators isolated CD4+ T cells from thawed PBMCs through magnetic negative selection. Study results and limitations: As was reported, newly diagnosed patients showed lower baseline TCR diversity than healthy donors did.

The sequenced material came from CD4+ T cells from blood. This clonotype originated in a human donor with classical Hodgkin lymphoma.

CDR3: CASSLGGWTDYVGYTF. As DNA, the CDR3 is TGTGCCAGCAGCTTAGGGGGTTGGACAGACTATGTAGGCTACACCTTC. The chain combines TRBV7-2 with TRBJ1-2; D is perhaps TRBD1 (6 bases). Germline V gives CDR1 SGHTA, CDR2 FQGNSA. Trimming stripped 1 base from V and 8 bases from J, with 20 bases between. CDR3 length: 16 amino acids.